This T cell receptor (beta chain) is drawn from a study of OX40 agonist ivuxolimab in advanced cancers. Profiling relied on immunoSEQ multiplex PCR, and the TCRdb table lists in-frame clones only, not all of them. The sample shows approximately 86,000 clones, 86% of them seen only once. A note on this clone: Its antigen is currently unknown.

The CDR3 length is 12 residues. Germline V gene sequence: CDR1 SGHAT, CDR2 FQNNGV. Trimming shortened V by 5 bases and J by 5 bases, and 10 bases separated the two germline ends. Findings of the study overall: Some nonresponders also had low normalized T-cell clonal expansion.

The TCR comes from an adult with an advanced solid tumor such as melanoma, head and neck, liver or kidney cancer. The sample consisted of CD4+ or CD8+ T cells sorted from blood, taken in a trial of the OX40 agonist ivuxolimab. The rearrangement links TRBV11-2 to TRBJ2-7; unclear D gene. CDR3 coding DNA: TGTGCCAGCAGCCCAACCTTCCACGAGCAGTACTTC. Translation gives CASSPTFHEQYF. Together with reference TRBV11-2 and TRBJ2-7, the CDR3 gives the full variable domain: EAGVAQSPRYKIIEKRQSVAFWCNPISGHATLYWYQQILGQGPKLLIQFQNNGVVDDSQLPKDRFSAERLKGVDSTLKIQPAKLEDSAVYLCASSPTFHEQYFGPGTRLTVT.